This record looks at one T cell receptor beta chain sequence and its context. Its antigen is not identified. This entry comes from a study of cytomegalovirus exposure and HLA in healthy donors. Study findings and constraints: A prior analysis recorded that most TCR beta V segments were productive about 87% or about 30% of the time. Because they were indistinguishable, some V segments, including TRBV6-2 and TRBV6-3, were excluded. When presence/absence was analysed, sequencing depth was taken to be roughly uniform across donors. Three chains linked to CMV were shown in vitro to be specific for CMV antigens.

PCR used 60 Vbeta primers and 13 Jbeta primers. Produced via immunoSEQ multiplex PCR; TCRdb's table is partial and in-frame only. The data contain around 180,000 clones, approximately 82% of them seen just once; the ten biggest clones take up 1% to 1.5%. Germline assignment: CDR1 SGHDT and CDR2 YYEEEE. V lost 4 bases to trimming and J lost 5 bases, with 15 bases between them. This CDR3 region has 14 residues. Sequencing used PBMCs. The rearrangement links TRBV5-6 to TRBJ2-5; D may be TRBD2 (5 bases). The origin of this receptor is a girl aged 2 to 9 in good health and CMV-seropositive. The CDR3: CASSPISGGETQYF. Here the CDR3 DNA reads TGTGCCAGCAGCCCCATCTCTGGCGGGGAGACCCAGTACTTC.